A single sample gave rise to the 26 T cell receptor beta chains below, sequenced in a study of blood T cell repertoires in COVID-19. Sequencing was performed with immunoSEQ multiplex PCR; in TCRdb, only in-frame clones are kept and a portion is missing. The table has some 90,000 clones, around nine tenths seen once. The source material was peripheral blood. These receptors were obtained from a woman between 45 and 65 years old in a cohort sampled during active COVID-19.

The V call is TRBV19, the J call TRBJ2-7, with D possibly matching TRBD2 (6 bases). CDR1 is LNHDA and CDR2 is SQIVND in the germline V gene (reference sequence). V lost 4 bases, J lost 0 bases, and 10 bases lay in between. The CDR3 has 14 residues. The CDR3 here is CASSTSVGSYEQYF. The DNA for the CDR3 is TGTGCCAGTAGTACTAGCGTGGGCTCCTACGAGCAGTACTTC.

The chain joins TRBV5-1 to TRBJ1-2; 10 nucleotides match TRBD1. With V trimmed by 4 bases and J by 8 bases, 11 bases remained unmatched. The V gene's germline CDR1 is SGHRS and CDR2 YFSETQ. The CDR3 contains 15 residues. CDR3 region: CASSQGQGLYQGYTF. The CDR3 region has the DNA TGCGCCAGCAGCCAGGGACAGGGGTTGTATCAGGGCTACACCTTC.

The V gene is TRBV10-2, the J gene TRBJ2-5; 8 bases line up with TRBD2. The germline CDR1 and CDR2 sequences are WSHSY and SAAADI. CDR3 length equals 13 residues. V dropped 7 bases and J dropped 9; count of bases not matched to a gene: 10. Written as DNA, the CDR3 is TGCGCCAGCATCTTGGTGTCCGGGGGGGCCCAGTACTTC. As protein: CASILVSGGAQYF.

The V gene is TRBV27, the J gene TRBJ1-5, with D maybe TRBD1 (6 bases). Looked up from germline, CDR1 is MNHEY and CDR2 is SMNVEV (reference sequence). V lost 5 bases and J lost 7, with 18 bases in between. The CDR3 is 15 residues long. CDR3 in amino acids: CASSVGGGQGQPQHF. The CDR3, as DNA: TGTGCCAGCAGTGTAGGGGGAGGGCAGGGCCAGCCCCAGCATTTT.

The rearrangement links TRBV28 to TRBJ2-7; 7 bases fit TRBD2. CDR1 and CDR2 from the germline V gene are MDHEN and SYDVKM. V shed 5 bases, J shed 0 bases, and the junction held 13 bases outside the gene matches. The CDR3 runs 17 residues. CDR3 coding DNA: TGTGCCAGCAGTGAATACTCCGGGACTATTAGCTCCTACGAGCAGTACTTC. Its translation: CASSEYSGTISSYEQYF.

This chain uses TRBV7-2 with TRBJ1-4; D may be TRBD1 (5 bases). The germline gives CDR1 SGHTA, CDR2 FQGNSA. The CDR3 loop spans 13 amino acids. The V end lost 2 bases, the J end lost 11 bases, and 12 bases lay between the germline ends. The CDR3 bases are TGTGCCAGCAGCTTATCGACAGAAATGAAACTGTTTTTT. This sequence encodes CASSLSTEMKLFF.

The chain links TRBV7-9 to TRBJ1-6, with D possibly matching TRBD1 (5 bases). Germline CDR1 reads SEHNR; CDR2 reads FQNEAQ (reference sequence). This CDR3 region has 16 residues. Trimming took 1 base from V and 7 from J, leaving 14 bases between them. Written as DNA, the CDR3 is TGTGCCAGCAGCTTAGGGGGGGGGAGACAAAATTCACCCCTCCACTTT. Translated, it gives CASSLGGGRQNSPLHF.

The CDR3 loop is CASSQGLGLAGGEQYF. CDR3 nucleotides: TGTGCCAGCAGCCAAGGATTGGGACTAGCGGGGGGCGAGCAGTACTTC. This chain connects TRBV3-1 (or the pseudogene TRBV3-2) to TRBJ2-7, with 15 bases lining up with TRBD2. There are 16 residues in the CDR3. Germline trimming cut 1 base from V and 6 bases from J; bases unmatched to any gene: 4. Looked up from germline, CDR1 is LGHDT and CDR2 is YNNKEL (reference sequence).

This chain links TRBV5-1 with TRBJ2-1; 11 nucleotides agree with TRBD2. In germline, CDR1 is SGHRS, CDR2 YFSETQ. Trimming cost V 4 bases and J 7 bases; bases outside gene matches: 10. There are 16 residues in the CDR3. The CDR3 here is CASSLALAGGQNEQFF. The CDR3 nucleotides read TGCGCCAGCAGCCTGGCGCTAGCGGGGGGCCAGAATGAGCAGTTCTTC. The full variable domain, its missing parts supplied by reference TRBV5-1 and TRBJ2-1, is KAGVTQTPRYLIKTRGQQVTLSCSPISGHRSVSWYQQTPGQGLQFLFEYFSETQRNKGNFPGRFSGRQFSNSRSEMNVSTLELGDSALYLCASSLALAGGQNEQFFGPGTRLTVL.

This sequence joins TRBV3-1 (or the pseudogene TRBV3-2) and TRBJ2-7, with 9 bases matching TRBD2. J was trimmed by 2 bases and V by 1 base; bases with no gene match: 3. The CDR3 is 15 residues long. CDR1 and CDR2 from the germline V gene are LGHDT and YNNKEL (reference sequence). CDR3 coding DNA: TGTGCCAGCAGCCAAGGTAGCGGGAGAACCTACGAGCAGTACTTC. It specifies CASSQGSGRTYEQYF.

This chain links TRBV5-1 with TRBJ2-7, with 9 bases aligning to TRBD2. With V trimmed by 4 bases and J by 3 bases, 8 bases remained unmatched. Germline loops: CDR1 SGHRS, CDR2 YFSETQ. The CDR3 is 15 amino acids. The CDR3, as DNA: TGCGCCAGCAGCCCGGTGGCTAGCGGGATCTACGAGCAGTACTTC. Translating it yields CASSPVASGIYEQYF.

The chain is built from TRBV5-6 and TRBJ2-1; a possible D gene is TRBD1 (6 bases). CDR1 is SGHDT, CDR2 YYEEEE, per germline. Trimming removed 2 bases from V and 11 bases from J, with 20 bases in between. The CDR3 runs to 15 residues. CDR3 protein: CASSFPWSQGPKQFF. The DNA of the CDR3 is TGTGCCAGCAGCTTCCCCTGGTCACAGGGCCCTAAGCAGTTCTTC.

This clone occurred once. V and J are TRBV7-9 and TRBJ1-4; D perhaps matches TRBD1 (6 bases). The V end was cut by 3 bases, the J end by 4 bases, with 15 bases between. The CDR3 runs to 16 residues. Germline-derived CDR1 and CDR2 are SEHNR and FQNEAQ (reference sequence). The CDR3 loop reads CASSFGLTGVNEKLFF. The CDR3 region has the DNA TGTGCCAGCAGCTTCGGCCTGACAGGTGTTAATGAAAAACTGTTTTTT.

The chain employs TRBV20-1 and TRBJ2-1, with a tentative D call TRBD2 (5 bases). Trimming removed 5 bases from V and 4 bases from J, with 6 bases in between. Germline loops: CDR1 DFQATT, CDR2 SNEGSKA (reference sequence). CDR3 size: 11 residues. CDR3 nucleotides: TGCAGTGCTCGGACTTACAATGAGCAGTTCTTC. Its protein product is CSARTYNEQFF.

The J gene is TRBJ2-1, the V gene TRBV27; 8 bases match TRBD2. Germline assignment: CDR1 MNHEY and CDR2 SMNVEV (reference sequence). The CDR3 runs 15 residues. Germline trimming cut 4 bases from V and 10 bases from J; bases unmatched to any gene: 12. The CDR3 reads CASSSYSGITREQFF. CDR3 DNA: TGTGCCAGCAGTTCGTATAGCGGGATAACGCGAGAGCAGTTCTTC.

The chain recombines TRBV19 with TRBJ2-1, with 9 nucleotides matching TRBD2. The CDR3 is 16 amino acids. V gave up 1 base and J gave up 6 bases; unmatched junction bases: 7. Germline CDR1 reads LNHDA; CDR2 reads SQIVND (reference sequence). The CDR3 DNA reads TGTGCCAGTAGTATAGTCGGCGGGAGGGCCTCCAATGAGCAGTTCTTC. Its protein is CASSIVGGRASNEQFF.

V usage is TRBV18 and J usage is TRBJ2-5; 9 positions match TRBD2. Germline V gene sequence: CDR1 KGHSH, CDR2 LQKENI. CDR3 size: 16 residues. The V and J ends lost 1 base and 5 bases, in that order; junction bases with no gene match: 8. CDR3 bases: TGTGCCAGCTCACCACAGGGACTAGCAGGAAGCGAGACCCAGTACTTC. This codes for CASSPQGLAGSETQYF.

The rearrangement links TRBV14 to TRBJ2-1; tentatively, D is TRBD2 (5 bases). The CDR3 length is 14 residues. In germline, CDR1 is SGHDN, CDR2 FVKESK. The V gene lost 6 bases and the J gene lost 9 bases, with 18 bases spanning the gap. The DNA for the CDR3 is TGTGCCAGCAGTCGGGAAGACTGGGCGACTGAGCAGTTCTTC. Translating gives CASSREDWATEQFF.

V and J are TRBV6-2 or TRBV6-3 and TRBJ1-5; D is ambiguous. The CDR3 sequence is 17 residues long. The V gene's germline CDR1 is MNHEY and CDR2 SVGEGT. Between the trimmed V and J ends, which lost 2 bases and 0 bases, there was a span of 14 bases. CDR3 in amino acids: CASSYRGQTHSNQPQHF. DNA for the CDR3: TGTGCCAGCAGTTACAGAGGGCAGACTCATAGCAATCAGCCCCAGCATTTT.

The table lists this clone with a few counts. CDR3: CASSRQTGGVGPSSYNSPLHF. In nucleotides, the CDR3 is TGTGCCAGCAGCCGGCAGACGGGGGGAGTGGGACCTAGCTCCTATAATTCACCCCTCCACTTT. V gene TRBV6-6 combines with J gene TRBJ1-6, with D perhaps matching TRBD1 (5 bases). The CDR3 totals 21 residues. The germline CDR1 and CDR2 sequences are MNHNY and SVGAGI (reference sequence). Between the trimmed V and J ends, which lost 6 bases and 0 bases, there was a span of 27 bases.

V and J are TRBV5-5 and TRBJ2-7, with 9 bases aligning to TRBD1. J lost 3 bases, V lost 0 bases, and 4 bases had no gene match. The CDR3 consists of 15 residues. Germline CDR1 SGHKS, CDR2 YYEKEE (reference sequence). CDR3 in DNA: TGTGCCAGCAGCTTGGCGGGACAGGGAGACTACGAGCAGTACTTC. This sequence encodes CASSLAGQGDYEQYF.

This sequence joins TRBV5-6 and TRBJ2-1; D may be TRBD1 (6 bases). The CDR3 has 16 residues. Trimming cost V 5 bases and J 0 bases, with 15 bases left between them. CDR1 and CDR2 (germline): SGHDT, YYEEEE. The CDR3 region has the DNA TGTGCCAGCAGGCGAGAGGGGGTAGACTCCTACAATGAGCAGTTCTTC. It yields the protein CASRREGVDSYNEQFF.

The V gene is TRBV5-1, the J gene TRBJ2-7; TRBD2 matches 15 bases. Germline trimming cut 2 bases from V and 1 base from J; bases unmatched to any gene: 7. The CDR3 has 18 amino acids. Germline V gives CDR1 SGHRS, CDR2 YFSETQ. The CDR3 coding sequence is TGCGCCAGCAGCTTCTATGGGACTAGCGGGAGGCTTTCCTACGAGCAGTACTTC. Translating it yields CASSFYGTSGRLSYEQYF.

In its sample, this clone was seen once. The V call is TRBV7-2, the J call TRBJ2-7; TRBD1 matches 7 bases. Germline V gene sequence: CDR1 SGHTA, CDR2 FQGNSA. This CDR3 has 14 residues. J gave up 5 bases and V 5 bases, and 9 bases lay outside the gene matches. The CDR3 here is CASSEGTARNEQYF. As DNA, the CDR3 is TGTGCCAGCAGCGAAGGGACAGCCCGGAACGAGCAGTACTTC. The whole variable domain, filled in from reference TRBV7-2 and TRBJ2-7, reads GAGVSQSPSNKVTEKGKDVELRCDPISGHTALYWYRQSLGQGLEFLIYFQGNSAPDKSGLPSDRFSAERTGGSVSTLTIQRTQQEDSAVYLCASSEGTARNEQYFGPGTRLTVT.

The rearrangement links TRBV6-5 to TRBJ1-2; 8 positions agree with TRBD1. Trimming removed 7 bases from V and 8 bases from J; junction bases left unmatched: 15. The CDR3 runs 15 residues. The germline V gene encodes CDR1 MNHEY and CDR2 SVGAGI. CDR3 nucleotides: TGTGCCAGCATCTTCGGCGGACAGGGTGCGGAAGGCTACACCTTC. This sequence encodes CASIFGGQGAEGYTF.

V gene TRBV5-1 combines with J gene TRBJ2-7; 8 positions agree with TRBD1. The CDR3 is 15 residues long. Trimming removed 0 bases from V and 5 bases from J; junction bases left unmatched: 7. Germline V CDR1 and CDR2: SGHRS, YFSETQ. CDR3 in DNA: TGCGCCAGCAGCTTGGCACAGGGGGACGTGGACGAGCAGTACTTC. It specifies CASSLAQGDVDEQYF.